This note documents a single T cell receptor (beta chain) sequence. The data derive from a study of shared clonotypes between healthy human individuals. Per the germline V gene, CDR1 is SNHLY and CDR2 is FYNNEI. This CDR3 is 15 amino acids long. Trimming cost V 7 bases and J 1 base; bases outside gene matches: 10. The method was immunoSEQ multiplex PCR; TCRdb's version includes in-frame clones alone and lacks a portion of them. The repertoire holds 2 million to 2.5 million clones, with 85% to 95% as singletons. This rearrangement joins TRBV2 to TRBJ2-7; TRBD1 matches 7 bases. The specimen sequenced was naive CD4+ T cells sorted from blood. Subset denoted: CD45RA+ positively selected. The sequence derives from a man younger than 35 in good health. CDR3 sequence: CASKRGQGTSYEQYF. CDR3 in DNA: TGTGCCAGCAAAAGGGGGCAGGGAACTTCCTACGAGCAGTACTTC.